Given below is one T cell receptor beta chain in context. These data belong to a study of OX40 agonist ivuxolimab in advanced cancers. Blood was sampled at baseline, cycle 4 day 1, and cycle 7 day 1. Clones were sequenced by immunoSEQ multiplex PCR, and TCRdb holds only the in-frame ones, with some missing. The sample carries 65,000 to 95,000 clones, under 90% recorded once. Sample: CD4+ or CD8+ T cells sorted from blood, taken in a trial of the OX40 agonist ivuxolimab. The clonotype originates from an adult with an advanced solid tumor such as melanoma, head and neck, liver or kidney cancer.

The CDR3 reads CASSPSASNTGELFF. In DNA form, the CDR3 reads TGCGCCAGCAGCCCCTCTGCCTCGAACACCGGGGAGCTGTTTTTT. This chain uses TRBV5-1 with TRBJ2-2; D ambiguous. Trimming took 4 bases from V and 0 from J, leaving 10 bases between them. Germline CDR1 SGHRS, CDR2 YFSETQ. The CDR3 totals 15 residues.